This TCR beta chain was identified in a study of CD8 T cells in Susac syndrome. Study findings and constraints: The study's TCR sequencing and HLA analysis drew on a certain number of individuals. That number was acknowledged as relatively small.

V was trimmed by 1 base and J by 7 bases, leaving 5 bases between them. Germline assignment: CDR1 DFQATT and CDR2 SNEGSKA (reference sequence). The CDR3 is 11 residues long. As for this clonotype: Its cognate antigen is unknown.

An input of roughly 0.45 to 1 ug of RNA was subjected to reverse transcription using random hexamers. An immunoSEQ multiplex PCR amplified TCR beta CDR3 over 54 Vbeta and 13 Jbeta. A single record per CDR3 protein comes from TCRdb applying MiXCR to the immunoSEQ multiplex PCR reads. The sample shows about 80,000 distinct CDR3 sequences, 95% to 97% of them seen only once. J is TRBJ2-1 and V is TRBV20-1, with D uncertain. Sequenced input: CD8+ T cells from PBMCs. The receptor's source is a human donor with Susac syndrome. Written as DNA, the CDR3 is TGCAGTGCTAGAGTAGTAAATGAGCAGTTCTTC. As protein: CSARVVNEQFF.